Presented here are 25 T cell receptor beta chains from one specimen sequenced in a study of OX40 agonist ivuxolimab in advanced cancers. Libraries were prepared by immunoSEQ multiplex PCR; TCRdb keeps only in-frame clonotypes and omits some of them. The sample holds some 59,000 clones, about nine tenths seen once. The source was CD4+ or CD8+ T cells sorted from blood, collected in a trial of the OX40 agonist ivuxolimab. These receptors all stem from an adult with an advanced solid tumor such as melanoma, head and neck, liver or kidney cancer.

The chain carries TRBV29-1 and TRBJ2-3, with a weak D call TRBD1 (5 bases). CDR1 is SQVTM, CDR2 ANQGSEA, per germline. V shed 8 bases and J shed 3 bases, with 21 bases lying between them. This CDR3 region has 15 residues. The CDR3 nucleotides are TGCAGCTCTCGTATGGGGTACAGGCATACAGATACGCAGTATTTT. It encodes CSSRMGYRHTDTQYF.

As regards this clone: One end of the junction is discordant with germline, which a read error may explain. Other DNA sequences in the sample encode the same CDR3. The CDR3 DNA reads TGCGCCAGCTCACCATCGGGAGGAGATGGCTACACCTTC. This translates into CASSPSGGDGYTF. The chain has TRBV18 and TRBJ1-2; no firm D call. In germline, CDR1 is KGHSH, CDR2 LQKENI. The CDR3 length is 13 residues.

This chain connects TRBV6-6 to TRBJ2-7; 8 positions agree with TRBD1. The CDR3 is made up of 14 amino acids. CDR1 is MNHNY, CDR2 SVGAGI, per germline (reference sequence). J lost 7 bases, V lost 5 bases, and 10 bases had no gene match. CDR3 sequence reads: CASSTRQGAWEQYF. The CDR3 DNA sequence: TGTGCCAGCAGTACGCGTCAGGGGGCATGGGAGCAGTACTTC.

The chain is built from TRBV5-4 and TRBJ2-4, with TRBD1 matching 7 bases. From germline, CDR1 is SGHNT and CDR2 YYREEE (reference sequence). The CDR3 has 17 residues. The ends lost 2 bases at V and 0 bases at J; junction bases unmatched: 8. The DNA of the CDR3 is TGTGCCAGCAGCTTTGACGACAGGGCACTAGCCAAAAACATTCAGTACTTC. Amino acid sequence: CASSFDDRALAKNIQYF.

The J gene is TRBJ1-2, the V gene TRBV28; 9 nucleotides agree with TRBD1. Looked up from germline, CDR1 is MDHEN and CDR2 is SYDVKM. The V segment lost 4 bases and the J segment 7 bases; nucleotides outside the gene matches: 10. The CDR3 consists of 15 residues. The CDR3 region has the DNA TGTGCCAGCAGTTCCTCCGGGACAGGGATTCGTGGCTACACCTTC. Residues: CASSSSGTGIRGYTF.

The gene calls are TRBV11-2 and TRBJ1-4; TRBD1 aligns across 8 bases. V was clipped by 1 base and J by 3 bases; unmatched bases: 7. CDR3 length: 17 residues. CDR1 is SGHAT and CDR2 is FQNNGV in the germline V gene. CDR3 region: CASSLAAGGSSNEKLFF. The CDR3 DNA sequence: TGTGCCAGCAGCTTAGCAGCAGGGGGCTCGTCTAATGAAAAACTGTTTTTT.

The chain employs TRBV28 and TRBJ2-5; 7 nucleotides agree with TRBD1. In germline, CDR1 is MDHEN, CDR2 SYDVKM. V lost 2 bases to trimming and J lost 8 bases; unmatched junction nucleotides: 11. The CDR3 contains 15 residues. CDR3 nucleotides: TGTGCCAGCAGTTTAGCGCCGTCATACAGGGGAACCCAGTACTTC. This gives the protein CASSLAPSYRGTQYF.

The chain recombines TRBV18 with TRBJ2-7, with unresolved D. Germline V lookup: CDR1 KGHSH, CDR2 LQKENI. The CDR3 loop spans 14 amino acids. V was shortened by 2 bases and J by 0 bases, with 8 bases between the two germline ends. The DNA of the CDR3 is TGTGCCAGCTCACCAGGCTTTAACTCCTACGAGCAGTACTTC. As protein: CASSPGFNSYEQYF.

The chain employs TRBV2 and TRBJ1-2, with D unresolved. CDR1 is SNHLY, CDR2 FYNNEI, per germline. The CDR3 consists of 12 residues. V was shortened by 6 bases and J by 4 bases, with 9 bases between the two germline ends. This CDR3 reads CASRLIGYGYTF. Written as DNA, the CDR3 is TGTGCCAGCAGATTAATTGGCTATGGCTACACCTTC.

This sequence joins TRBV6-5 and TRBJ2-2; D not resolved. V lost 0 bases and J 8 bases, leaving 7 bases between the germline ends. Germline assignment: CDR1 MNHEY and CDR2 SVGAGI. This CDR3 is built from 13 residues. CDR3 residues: CASSYSPSGELFF. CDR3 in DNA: TGTGCCAGCAGTTACTCCCCGTCGGGGGAGCTGTTTTTT.

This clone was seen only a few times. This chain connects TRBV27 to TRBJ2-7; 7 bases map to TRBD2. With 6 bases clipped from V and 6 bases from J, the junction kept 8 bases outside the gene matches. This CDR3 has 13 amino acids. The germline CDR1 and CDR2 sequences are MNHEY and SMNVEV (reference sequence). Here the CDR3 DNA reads TGTGCCAGCAGCGTCTCGGGGGGACCCGAGCAGTACTTC. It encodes CASSVSGGPEQYF.

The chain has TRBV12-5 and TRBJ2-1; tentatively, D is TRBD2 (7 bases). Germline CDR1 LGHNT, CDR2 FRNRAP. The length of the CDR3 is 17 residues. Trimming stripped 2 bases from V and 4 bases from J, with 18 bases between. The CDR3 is CASGLPTRGGDYNEQFF. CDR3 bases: TGTGCTAGTGGTTTGCCAACAAGGGGGGGGGATTACAATGAGCAGTTCTTC.

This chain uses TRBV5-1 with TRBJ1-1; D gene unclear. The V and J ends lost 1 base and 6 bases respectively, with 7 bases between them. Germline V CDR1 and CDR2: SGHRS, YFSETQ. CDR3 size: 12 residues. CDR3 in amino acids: CASSLLGPEAFF. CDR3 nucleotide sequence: TGCGCCAGCAGCTTGTTAGGTCCTGAAGCTTTCTTT.

For the CDR3, the DNA is TGTGCCAGCAGCCCTGGGGGGAGCCGTCGGAATCAGCCCCAGCATTTT. Translating it yields CASSPGGSRRNQPQHF. The chain joins TRBV7-3 to TRBJ1-5; possible D gene TRBD1, 5 bases. V lost 5 bases and J lost 4, with 18 bases in between. CDR1 SGHTA and CDR2 FQGTGA come from the germline V gene. The CDR3 has 16 amino acids. Looking up the rest from reference TRBV7-3 and TRBJ1-5 gives the full variable domain: GAGVSQTPSNKVTEKGKYVELRCDPISGHTALYWYRQSLGQGPEFLIYFQGTGAADDSGLPNDRFFAVRPEGSVSTLKIQRTERGDSAVYLCASSPGGSRRNQPQHFGDGTRLSIL.

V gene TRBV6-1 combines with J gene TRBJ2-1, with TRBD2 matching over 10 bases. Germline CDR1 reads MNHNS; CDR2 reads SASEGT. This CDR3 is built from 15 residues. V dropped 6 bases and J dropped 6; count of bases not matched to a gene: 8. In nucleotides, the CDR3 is TGTGCCAGCAGACTAGCGGGATCTCCCCTCAATGAGCAGTTCTTC. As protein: CASRLAGSPLNEQFF.

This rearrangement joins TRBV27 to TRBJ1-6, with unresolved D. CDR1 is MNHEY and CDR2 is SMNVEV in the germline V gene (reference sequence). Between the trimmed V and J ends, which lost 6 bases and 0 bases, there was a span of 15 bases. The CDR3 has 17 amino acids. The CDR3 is CASSRAGTSSYNSPLHF. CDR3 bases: TGTGCCAGCAGCCGAGCGGGAACGAGCTCCTATAATTCACCCCTCCACTTT.

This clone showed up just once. CDR3 nucleotide sequence: TGTGCCAGCAGCTTCACCCGGGCCCTGAACACTGAAGCTTTCTTT. This codes for CASSFTRALNTEAFF. This chain uses TRBV11-2 with TRBJ1-1; D is undetermined. The germline V and J ends were trimmed by 3 bases and 0 bases, with 11 bases remaining between them. This CDR3 has 15 amino acids. In germline, CDR1 is SGHAT, CDR2 FQNNGV.

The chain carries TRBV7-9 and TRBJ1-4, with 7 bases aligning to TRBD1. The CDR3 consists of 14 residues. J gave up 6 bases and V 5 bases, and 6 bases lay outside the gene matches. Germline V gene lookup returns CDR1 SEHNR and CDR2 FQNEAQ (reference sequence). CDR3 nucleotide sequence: TGTGCCAGCAGCACAGGGGCCGGTGATGAAAAACTGTTTTTT. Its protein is CASSTGAGDEKLFF.

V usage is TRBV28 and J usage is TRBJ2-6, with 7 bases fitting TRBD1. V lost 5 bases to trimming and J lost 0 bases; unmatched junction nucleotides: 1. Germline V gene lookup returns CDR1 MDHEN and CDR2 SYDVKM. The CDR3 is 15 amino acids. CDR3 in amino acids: CASSRDSSGANVLTF. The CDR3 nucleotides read TGTGCCAGCAGTAGGGACAGCTCTGGGGCCAACGTCCTGACTTTC.

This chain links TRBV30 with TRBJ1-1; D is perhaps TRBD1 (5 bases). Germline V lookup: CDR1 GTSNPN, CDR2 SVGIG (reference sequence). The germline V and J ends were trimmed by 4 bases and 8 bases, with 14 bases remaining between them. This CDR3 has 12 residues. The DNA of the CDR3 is TGTGCCTGGAACTTACGCCCAGGGGAAGCTTTCTTT. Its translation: CAWNLRPGEAFF. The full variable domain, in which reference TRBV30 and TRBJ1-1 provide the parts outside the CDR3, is SQTIHQWPATLVQPVGSPLSLECTVEGTSNPNLYWYRQAAGRGLQLLFYSVGIGQISSEVPQNLSASRPQDRQFILSSKKLLLSDSGFYLCAWNLRPGEAFFGQGTRLTVV.

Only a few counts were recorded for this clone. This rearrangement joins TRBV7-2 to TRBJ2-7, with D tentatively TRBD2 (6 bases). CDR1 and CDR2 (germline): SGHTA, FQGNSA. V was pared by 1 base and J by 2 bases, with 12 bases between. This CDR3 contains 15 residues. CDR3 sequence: CASSLESGRTYEQYF. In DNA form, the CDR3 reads TGTGCCAGCAGCTTAGAAAGTGGGAGGACCTACGAGCAGTACTTC. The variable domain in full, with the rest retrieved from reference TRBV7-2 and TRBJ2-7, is GAGVSQSPSNKVTEKGKDVELRCDPISGHTALYWYRQSLGQGLEFLIYFQGNSAPDKSGLPSDRFSAERTGGSVSTLTIQRTQQEDSAVYLCASSLESGRTYEQYFGPGTRLTVT.

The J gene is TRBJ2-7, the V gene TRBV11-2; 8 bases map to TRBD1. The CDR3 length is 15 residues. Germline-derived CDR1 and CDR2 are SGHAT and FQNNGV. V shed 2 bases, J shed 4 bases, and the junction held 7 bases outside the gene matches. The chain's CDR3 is CASSLNPGQGYEQYF. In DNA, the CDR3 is TGTGCCAGCAGCTTAAACCCCGGACAGGGATACGAGCAGTACTTC.

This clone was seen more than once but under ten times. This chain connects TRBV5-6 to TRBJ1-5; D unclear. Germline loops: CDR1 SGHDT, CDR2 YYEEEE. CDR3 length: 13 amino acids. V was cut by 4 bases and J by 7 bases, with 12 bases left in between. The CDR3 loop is CASSPGRLQPQHF. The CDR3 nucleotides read TGTGCCAGCAGCCCCGGACGGTTACAGCCCCAGCATTTT. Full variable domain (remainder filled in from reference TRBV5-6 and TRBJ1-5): DAGVTQSPTHLIKTRGQQVTLRCSPKSGHDTVSWYQQALGQGPQFIFQYYEEEERQRGNFPDRFSGHQFPNYSSELNVNALLLGDSALYLCASSPGRLQPQHFGDGTRLSIL.

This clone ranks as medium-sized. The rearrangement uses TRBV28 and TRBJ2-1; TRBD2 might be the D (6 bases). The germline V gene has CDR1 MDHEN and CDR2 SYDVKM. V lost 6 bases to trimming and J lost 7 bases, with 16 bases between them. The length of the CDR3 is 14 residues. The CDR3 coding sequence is TGTGCCAGCAGCCAGACGGGAGAATCGAATGAGCAGTTCTTC. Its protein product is CASSQTGESNEQFF. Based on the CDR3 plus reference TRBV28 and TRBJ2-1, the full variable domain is DVKVTQSSRYLVKRTGEKVFLECVQDMDHENMFWYRQDPGLGLRLIYFSYDVKMKEKGDIPEGYSVSREKKERFSLILESASTNQTSMYLCASSQTGESNEQFFGPGTRLTVL.

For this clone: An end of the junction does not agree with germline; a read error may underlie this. The CDR3 spells CASGSGRASF. In nucleotides, the CDR3 is TGTGCCAGCGGGAGCGGGAGGGCCTCCTTC. The rearrangement uses TRBV5-6 and TRBJ2-7, with 10 bases fitting TRBD2. The length of the CDR3 is 10 residues. Germline-derived CDR1 and CDR2 are SGHDT and YYEEEE.